The table lists the clone carrying this T cell receptor beta chain with a few counts. No antigen is known for it. The data originate from a study of post-analysis software for immune sequencing data. Whole-study findings and limits: Patients with multiple sclerosis recorded significantly lower normalized Chao1 diversity than controls, the study found. Analysis by F measure revealed that same-batch samples clustered strongly together. Patients showed TRBV5-6, TRBV5-1 and TRBV20-1 among a few TRBV segments more frequent than in controls.

Presence of unique molecular identifiers characterized the TCR beta cDNA libraries. T cells numbering roughly 0.95 to 11 million gave rise to about 540,000 cDNA molecules. TCRdb itself ran the PCR reads through MiXCR, one entry per CDR3 protein. The profile shows roughly 650,000 distinct CDR3 sequences, 55% to 60% of them singletons. Germline V lookup: CDR1 SGHKS, CDR2 YYEKEE (reference sequence). The CDR3 spans 13 residues. Trimming stripped 5 bases from V and 5 bases from J, with 12 bases between. The sequence was obtained from a girl aged 2 to 10 with multiple sclerosis. The chain links TRBV5-5 to TRBJ2-3; either TRBD1 or TRBD2 may supply D (5 bases each). The sample consisted of blood. CDR3 nucleotides: TGTGCCAGCAGACGGGGACGAGAAGATACGCAGTATTTT. Translating it yields CASRRGREDTQYF.